The table lists the clone carrying this TCR beta chain with a few counts. This record belongs to a study of blood T cell repertoires in COVID-19. The V gene's germline CDR1 is SEHNR and CDR2 FQNEAQ (reference sequence). The length of the CDR3 is 16 residues. Trimming removed 1 base at V and 0 bases at J, with 12 bases between. Method: immunoSEQ multiplex PCR; TCRdb's copy keeps in-frame clones and lacks some. Of around 300,000 clones in the sample, 80% to 90% were seen once. The sequence was obtained from a man aged 25-45 years who had recovered from COVID-19. This chain connects TRBV7-9 to TRBJ1-2; D ambiguous. Source material: PBMCs or T cells enriched from blood (not recorded which). As DNA, the CDR3 is TGTGCCAGCAGCTTAGAGCCTAGTGAGGCTAACTATGGCTACACCTTC. Translated: CASSLEPSEANYGYTF.